Listed below are T cell receptor beta chains from one sample, sequenced in a study of cytomegalovirus exposure and HLA in healthy donors. TCRdb keeps only in-frame clones here, not all; method: immunoSEQ multiplex PCR. This sample yields 95,000 to 150,000 clones, of which 74% are seen a single time; 4% to 4.5% belongs to the top ten. The material sequenced was PBMCs. The receptor set was obtained from a woman aged 45-60 years in good health and CMV-seropositive. Both conserved end residues are trimmed from each CDR3.

ASSVGFDRGNYGYT | TRBV9 | 14 | TRBJ1-2
ASSEYRAGEQY | TRBV10-1 | 11 | TRBJ2-7
ASSQDYPSYNEQF | TRBV4-2 | 13 | TRBJ2-1
AISTGQVGGELF | TRBV10-3 | 12 | TRBJ2-2
ASSLVAGGTDTQY | TRBV7-9 | 13 | TRBJ2-3
ASNDWGGEVDTQY | TRBV11-2 | 13 | TRBJ2-3
ASSFGRLAGLSDTQY | TRBV7-9 | 15 | TRBJ2-3
ASSAGSGEGWDTQY | TRBV5-1 | 14 | TRBJ2-3
ASSLGRGDTQY | TRBV7-8 | 11 | TRBJ2-3
ASSEWDRVEEQY | TRBV2 | 12 | TRBJ2-7
ASSQAILAGGSGEQY | TRBV4-2 | 15 | TRBJ2-7
ASSLRVRDSNEQF | TRBV7-2 | 13 | TRBJ2-1
ASSGGQGVNSPLH | TRBV9 | 13 | TRBJ1-6
ASSGRQAGEQY | TRBV9 | 11 | TRBJ2-7
ASSTGGETQY | TRBV11-2 | 10 | TRBJ2-5
ASSRGTSGGETQY | TRBV5-1 | 13 | TRBJ2-5
ASSLDTQVKGYT | TRBV11-2 | 12 | TRBJ1-2
ASSNPQGNTEAF | TRBV19 | 12 | TRBJ1-1
ASSTWATYGYT | TRBV28 | 11 | TRBJ1-2
ASSLQTGRSGNTIY | TRBV18 | 14 | TRBJ1-3
ASSQSEGRFTGELF | TRBV16 | 14 | TRBJ2-2
ASSSQAGNTIY | TRBV7-6 | 11 | TRBJ1-3
ASTPLAGGSSYNEQF | TRBV2 | 15 | TRBJ2-1
ASTRNLVSGNTIY | TRBV28 | 13 | TRBJ1-3
ASTGQGTAKNIQY | TRBV6-5 | 13 | TRBJ2-4
ASSTRTGDTGELF | TRBV9 | 13 | TRBJ2-2
ASSPTGNTEAF | TRBV9 | 11 | TRBJ1-1